This TCR beta chain was identified in a study of TIL therapy for anti-PD-1-resistant metastatic lung cancer. The overall study: Patients had a median age of approximately 57 years (range about 35-85). Tumors carried a median 1.5 non-synonymous mutations per megabase.

Germline V gives CDR1 LNHDA, CDR2 SQIVND (reference sequence). The CDR3 has 19 residues. The V gene lost 5 bases and the J gene lost 0 bases, with 23 bases spanning the gap. Regarding time point: pre-treatment sample, taken before nivolumab and TIL therapy. This clone was seen a handful of times. The immunoSEQ assay was v3. Assay: immunoSEQ multiplex PCR; the TCRdb copy retains only in-frame clones and omits some. The sample consists of tens of thousands of clones, about 69% of them appearing once. The rearrangement joins TRBV19 to TRBJ1-5; D not resolved. The receptor was derived from a person aged 25 to 80 with non-small cell lung cancer. The specimen comprised blood, sampled at baseline. The CDR3 loop reads CASSRPAGLWPNSNQPQHF. CDR3 coding DNA: TGTGCCAGTAGTCGACCGGCGGGATTGTGGCCAAATAGCAATCAGCCCCAGCATTTT.